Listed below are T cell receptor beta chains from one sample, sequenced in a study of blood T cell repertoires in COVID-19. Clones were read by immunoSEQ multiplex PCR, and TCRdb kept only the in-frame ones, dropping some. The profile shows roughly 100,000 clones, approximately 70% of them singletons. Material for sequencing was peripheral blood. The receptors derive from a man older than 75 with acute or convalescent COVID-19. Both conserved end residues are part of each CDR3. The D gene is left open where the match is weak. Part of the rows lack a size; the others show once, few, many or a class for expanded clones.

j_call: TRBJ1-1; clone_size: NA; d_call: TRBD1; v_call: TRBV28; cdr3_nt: TGTGCCAGCAGTTTCGGGACAGGATGGGCTGAAGCTTTCTTT; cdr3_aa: CASSFGTGWAEAFF
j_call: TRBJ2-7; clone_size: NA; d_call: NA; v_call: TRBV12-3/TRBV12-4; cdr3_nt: TGTGCCAGCAGTCAGGGGGGCTACGAGCAGTACTTC; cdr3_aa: CASSQGGYEQYF
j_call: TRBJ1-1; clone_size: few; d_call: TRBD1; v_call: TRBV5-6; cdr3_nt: TGTGCCAGCAGCCCCGTCCTGACAGGGAAGAACACTGAAGCTTTCTTT; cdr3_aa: CASSPVLTGKNTEAFF
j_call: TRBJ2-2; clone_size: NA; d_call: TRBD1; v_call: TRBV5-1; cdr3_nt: TGCGCCAGCAGCTTGGGGTCCTCCGGGACAGGGAATACCGGGGAGCTGTTTTTT; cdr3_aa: CASSLGSSGTGNTGELFF
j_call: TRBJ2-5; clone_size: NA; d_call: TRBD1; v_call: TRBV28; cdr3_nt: TGTGCCAGCACCGACAGGGAAAAGACCCAGTACTTC; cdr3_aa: CASTDREKTQYF
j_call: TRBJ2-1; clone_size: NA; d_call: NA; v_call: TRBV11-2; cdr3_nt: TGTGCCAGCAGCTTGGGGCGTCGGGAGCAGTTCTTC; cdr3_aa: CASSLGRREQFF
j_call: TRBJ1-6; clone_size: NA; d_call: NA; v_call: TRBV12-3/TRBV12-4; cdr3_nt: TGTGCCAGCACAACTGCCGATGGTTCACCCCTCCACTTT; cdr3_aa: CASTTADGSPLHF
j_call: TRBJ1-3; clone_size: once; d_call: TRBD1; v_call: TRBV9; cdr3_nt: TGTGCCAGCAACACCGGACAGGGAAGAAACACCATATATTTT; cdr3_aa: CASNTGQGRNTIYF
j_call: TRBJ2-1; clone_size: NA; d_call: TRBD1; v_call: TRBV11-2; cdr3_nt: TGTGCCAGCAGCCCTACCTCAGACAGGGGGTTAGATGAGCAGTTCTTC; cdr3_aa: CASSPTSDRGLDEQFF
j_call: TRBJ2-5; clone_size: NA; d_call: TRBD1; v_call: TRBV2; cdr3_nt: TGTGCCAGCAGTCTAGGACAGGGAGAGACCCAGTACTTC; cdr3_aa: CASSLGQGETQYF
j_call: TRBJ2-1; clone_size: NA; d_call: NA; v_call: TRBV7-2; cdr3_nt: TGTGCCAGCAGCTTAGGGGCTAGAAGGGGCGATGAGCAGTTCTTC; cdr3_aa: CASSLGARRGDEQFF
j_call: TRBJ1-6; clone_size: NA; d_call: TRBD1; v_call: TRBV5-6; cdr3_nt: TGTGCCAGCAGCCCCGGCTGGACAGGCGTCAAGTCACCCCTCCACTTT; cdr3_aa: CASSPGWTGVKSPLHF
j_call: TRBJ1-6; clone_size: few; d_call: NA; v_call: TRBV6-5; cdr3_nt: TGTGCCAGCAGTTACCTCCAGTCGAATTCACCCCTCCACTTT; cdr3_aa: CASSYLQSNSPLHF
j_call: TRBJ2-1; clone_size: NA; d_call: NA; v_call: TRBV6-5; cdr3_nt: TGTGCCAGCAGTTCCCGGAGGAACAATGAGCAGTTCTTC; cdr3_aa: CASSSRRNNEQFF
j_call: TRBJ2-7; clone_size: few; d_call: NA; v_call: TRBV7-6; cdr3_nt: TGTGCCAGCTCGCCCCCAGGGGCCTACGAGCAGTACTTC; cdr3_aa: CASSPPGAYEQYF
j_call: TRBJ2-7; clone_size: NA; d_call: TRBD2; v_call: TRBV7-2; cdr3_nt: TGTGCCAGCAGCATGGGACTAGCGGGAGCGGCCGACTACGAGCAGTACTTC; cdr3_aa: CASSMGLAGAADYEQYF
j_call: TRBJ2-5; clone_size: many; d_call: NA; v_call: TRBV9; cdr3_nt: TGTGCCAGCAGCGTAGATGGGAGGTGGGAGACCCAGTACTTC; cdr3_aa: CASSVDGRWETQYF
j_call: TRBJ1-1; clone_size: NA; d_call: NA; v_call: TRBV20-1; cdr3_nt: TGCAGTGCTCTAAACACTGAAGCTTTCTTT; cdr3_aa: CSALNTEAFF
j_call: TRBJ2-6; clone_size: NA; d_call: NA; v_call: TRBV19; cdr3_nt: TGTGCCAGTAGTATCGCGGCCTCTGGGGCCAACGTCCTGACTTTC; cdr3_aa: CASSIAASGANVLTF
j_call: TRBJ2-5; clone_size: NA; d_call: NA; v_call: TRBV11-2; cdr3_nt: TGTGCCAGCAGCTTAGGAAGACAGTTCCAAGAGACCCAGTACTTC; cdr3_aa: CASSLGRQFQETQYF
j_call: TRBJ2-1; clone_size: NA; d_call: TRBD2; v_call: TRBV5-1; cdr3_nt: TGCGCCAGCAGCTTGGCCGGGACTAGCGGAAATGAGCAGTTCTTC; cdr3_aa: CASSLAGTSGNEQFF
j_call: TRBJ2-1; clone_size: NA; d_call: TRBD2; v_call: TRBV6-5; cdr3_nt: TGTGCCAGCAGGGCGGGGGGTACGCATGAGCAGTTCTTC; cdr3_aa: CASRAGGTHEQFF